Given below is one TCR beta chain in context. The germline V gene encodes CDR1 SGHTA and CDR2 FQGNSA. The CDR3 runs 16 residues. The V gene lost 5 bases and the J gene lost 4 bases, with 20 bases spanning the gap. PCR was performed a second time for about 6 to 12 cycles using a sample-barcoded 5' primer and a J-beta primer mix. TCRdb processed the 5' RACE reads anew with MiXCR; each CDR3 protein has one entry. In the table there are about 680,000 distinct CDR3 sequences, around 48% of which are singletons. These data belong to a study of blood T cells in healthy people across ages. V usage is TRBV7-2 and J usage is TRBJ1-1; a possible D gene is TRBD1 (6 bases). The sequence derives from a woman in her fifties or sixties in good health. The sequenced material came from blood. The CDR3 sequence: CASSPDPQGSGTEAFF. In DNA, the CDR3 is TGTGCCAGCAGCCCAGACCCACAGGGTAGTGGCACTGAAGCTTTCTTT.